This TCR beta chain originates from a study of T-cell memory formation after mild COVID-19. Study as a whole: TCR clusters were mostly confined to one donor each.

Notes on the study in general: Clones contracting day 15 to 85 were balanced CD4/CD8; later expanders leaned CD4+. Cross-reactive memory appears to have joined, as suggested by some responding clones showing up in pre-infection memory.

The CDR3 loop spans 15 amino acids. Germline-derived CDR1 and CDR2 are SGHNT and YYREEE (reference sequence). Trimming took 0 bases from V and 4 from J, leaving 13 bases between them. This clonotype was counted between two and nine times. Its cognate antigen is unknown. After 5'RACE with constant-segment primers, TCR alpha and TCR beta cDNA libraries carrying sample barcodes and UMIs were obtained. TCRdb re-called the 5' RACE reads with MiXCR, one entry per CDR3 protein. The sample includes roughly 350,000 distinct CDR3 sequences, 21% of them seen just once. The chain links TRBV5-4 to TRBJ1-1; D is possibly TRBD1 (5 bases). The clonotype was recovered from an adult woman who had mild COVID-19 (a few samples of this study predate the infection). Cell type and time point are not known. Specimen: PBMCs or a T cell subset sorted from them (not recorded which). The CDR3 coding sequence is TGTGCCAGCAGCTTGGGGGGACCCCTGGGCACTGAAGCTTTCTTT. Amino acids: CASSLGGPLGTEAFF.